One and the same sample provided the 21 T cell receptor beta chains below, sequenced in a study of T-cell reconstitution after alpha-beta-depleted transplantation in children. For TCRbeta, the library was prepared with unique molecular identifiers. TCRdb used MiXCR to reprocess the PCR reads, holding one entry per CDR3 protein. The sample contains approximately 400,000 distinct CDR3 sequences, around 15% of which appear only once. The input for sequencing was PBMCs, mostly from graft donor cells, taken 360 days after TCRalphabeta/CD19-depleted stem cell transplant. The source of these receptors is a boy younger than two who had a stem cell transplant for Wiskott-Aldrich syndrome, so the T cells may come from the graft donor.

The rearrangement joins TRBV12-3 or TRBV12-4 to TRBJ2-7, with 9 nucleotides matching TRBD2. The CDR3 totals 15 residues. The V gene end was trimmed by 6 bases and the J gene end by 0 bases; junction bases not matched to a gene: 6. CDR3: CASSIKLAGSYEQYF. The CDR3 DNA reads TGTGCCAGCAGCATTAAACTAGCGGGCTCCTACGAGCAGTACTTC.

The CDR3 DNA follows: TGTGCCAGCAGCCGCGGGACTCGATACGAGCAGTACTTC. This codes for CASSRGTRYEQYF. The rearrangement joins TRBV3-1 to TRBJ2-7; possibly TRBD2 for D (6 bases). This CDR3 is 13 amino acids long. The V end was cut by 4 bases, the J end by 4 bases, with 11 bases between. Germline V lookup: CDR1 LGHDT, CDR2 YNNKEL (reference sequence).

The chain couples TRBV5-1 to TRBJ2-1; 10 positions agree with TRBD2. Losses at the gene ends were 2 bases for V and 7 bases for J; bases not matched to a gene: 3. This CDR3 region has 14 residues. The germline V gene has CDR1 SGHRS and CDR2 YFSETQ. The CDR3 DNA is TGCGCCAGCAGCTTTGGGGGACTAGCGAATGAGCAGTTCTTC. This gives the protein CASSFGGLANEQFF.

V gene TRBV9 combines with J gene TRBJ1-3; no definite D call. V lost 0 bases and J 1 base, leaving 5 bases between the germline ends. Germline loops: CDR1 SGDLS, CDR2 YYNGEE. The CDR3 runs to 14 residues. The CDR3, as DNA: TGTGCCAGCAGCGTAGCCAGATCTGGAAACACCATATATTTT. It encodes CASSVARSGNTIYF.

This clonotype turned up a few times. The chain is built from TRBV4-1 and TRBJ2-2; 9 nucleotides align to TRBD1. Germline V lookup: CDR1 MGHRA, CDR2 YSYEKL. V was clipped by 3 bases and J by 4 bases; unmatched bases: 3. The CDR3 sequence is 15 residues long. The CDR3 loop is CASSQGTGPTGELFF. As DNA, the CDR3 is TGCGCCAGCAGCCAGGGGACAGGGCCCACCGGGGAGCTGTTTTTT.

This clonotype was counted a few times. The chain is built from TRBV12-3 or TRBV12-4 and TRBJ2-1; a possible D gene is TRBD1 (6 bases). The CDR3 is 13 amino acids. Trimming stripped 7 bases from V and 9 bases from J, with 16 bases between. CDR3 amino acids: CASTLQGLGEQFF. The DNA of the CDR3 is TGTGCCAGCACCCTACAGGGCTTGGGTGAGCAGTTCTTC.

This clonotype occurred a few times. This chain links TRBV30 with TRBJ2-1, with 7 bases lining up with TRBD1. Germline V gene lookup returns CDR1 GTSNPN and CDR2 SVGIG (reference sequence). V was clipped by 0 bases and J by 3 bases; unmatched bases: 5. This CDR3 spans 15 amino acids. The CDR3 loop reads CAWSVGDSRYNEQFF. As DNA, the CDR3 is TGTGCCTGGAGTGTGGGGGACAGTCGCTACAATGAGCAGTTCTTC.

In this sample, this clonotype turned up many times. This chain uses TRBV29-1 with TRBJ2-2; TRBD1 matches at 8 bases. The J segment lost 5 bases and the V segment lost 7 bases, leaving 12 bases of the junction unmatched. The CDR3 is made up of 15 amino acids. CDR1 and CDR2 from the germline V gene are SQVTM and ANQGSEA. The CDR3 DNA sequence: TGCAGCGCCTTTAGGACAGGGAAAGTTACCGGGGAGCTGTTTTTT. This sequence encodes CSAFRTGKVTGELFF.

The chain has TRBV7-2 and TRBJ2-7; 7 bases line up with TRBD1. In germline, CDR1 is SGHTA, CDR2 FQGNSA. The ends lost 6 bases at V and 0 bases at J; junction bases unmatched: 11. CDR3 size: 16 residues. The CDR3 DNA is TGTGCCAGCAGACTCAGGACAGGCCCTTTCTCCTACGAGCAGTACTTC. Amino acid sequence: CASRLRTGPFSYEQYF.

This clonotype was picked up a small number of times. The chain links TRBV2 to TRBJ2-1; 9 bases agree with TRBD2. V lost 6 bases to trimming and J lost 4 bases; unmatched junction nucleotides: 4. This CDR3 comprises 14 residues. Germline values: CDR1 SNHLY, CDR2 FYNNEI. CDR3 protein: CASRTSGKYNEQFF. CDR3 nucleotide sequence: TGTGCCAGCAGGACTAGCGGAAAATACAATGAGCAGTTCTTC.

In its sample, this clonotype was seen many times. This chain uses TRBV28 with TRBJ2-7, with 7 bases lining up with TRBD1. CDR1 is MDHEN, CDR2 SYDVKM, per germline. Trimming removed 10 bases from V and 2 bases from J; junction bases left unmatched: 14. The CDR3 is 15 residues long. DNA for the CDR3: TGTGCCACACTCCAGCTGGGGACAGCCCCCTACGAGCAGTACTTC. This encodes CATLQLGTAPYEQYF. Full variable domain (missing parts from reference TRBV28 and TRBJ2-7): DVKVTQSSRYLVKRTGEKVFLECVQDMDHENMFWYRQDPGLGLRLIYFSYDVKMKEKGDIPEGYSVSREKKERFSLILESASTNQTSMYLCATLQLGTAPYEQYFGPGTRLTVT.

The chain has TRBV28 and TRBJ2-7; D not certain. The CDR3 contains 14 residues. Trimming removed 2 bases at V and 2 bases at J, with 10 bases between. Germline CDR1 MDHEN, CDR2 SYDVKM. The CDR3 here is CASSLPTAAYEQYF. The CDR3, as DNA: TGTGCCAGCAGTTTACCGACGGCCGCCTACGAGCAGTACTTC. The full variable domain, with the rest looked up from reference TRBV28 and TRBJ2-7, is DVKVTQSSRYLVKRTGEKVFLECVQDMDHENMFWYRQDPGLGLRLIYFSYDVKMKEKGDIPEGYSVSREKKERFSLILESASTNQTSMYLCASSLPTAAYEQYFGPGTRLTVT.

The sample holds a few counts of this clonotype. The chain joins TRBV10-3 to TRBJ1-6; 8 bases line up with TRBD1. The CDR3 runs to 14 residues. The germline V gene encodes CDR1 ENHRY and CDR2 SYGVKD. V shed 2 bases and J 10 bases; nucleotides not matched to a gene: 4. CDR3 loop: CAISEGQGGSPLHF. The CDR3 DNA reads TGTGCCATCAGTGAGGGACAGGGTGGCTCACCCCTCCACTTT.

This clonotype was observed a few times. The chain combines TRBV4-3 with TRBJ1-2, with 8 bases matching TRBD1. Germline lookup yields CDR1 LGHNA and CDR2 YSLEER. This CDR3 region has 18 residues. V dropped 3 bases and J dropped 1; count of bases not matched to a gene: 13. The CDR3 nucleotides read TGCGCCAGCAGCCACTACCGGGACAGGACATCCTTTAACTATGGCTACACCTTC. Encoded protein: CASSHYRDRTSFNYGYTF.

This clonotype appeared a single time. The gene calls are TRBV28 and TRBJ2-7; unclear D gene. V was shortened by 6 bases and J by 2 bases, with 17 bases between the two germline ends. The CDR3 has 15 residues. CDR1 and CDR2 (germline): MDHEN, SYDVKM. The CDR3 spells CASSFPRRAPYEQYF. The CDR3 region has the DNA TGTGCCAGCAGCTTTCCCCGAAGGGCTCCCTACGAGCAGTACTTC.

The rearrangement links TRBV5-5 to TRBJ2-7, with TRBD2 as a possible D gene (5 bases). V was clipped by 2 bases and J by 2 bases, with 20 bases between them. CDR3 length equals 17 residues. Germline-derived CDR1 and CDR2 are SGHKS and YYEKEE (reference sequence). This CDR3 reads CASSFDLVRRRTYEQYF. CDR3 DNA: TGTGCCAGCAGCTTCGATCTAGTCAGAAGGAGGACCTACGAGCAGTACTTC.

In DNA form, the CDR3 reads TGCGCCAGCAGCCAGGGGTGGGGGAACTACGAGCAGTACTTC. As protein: CASSQGWGNYEQYF. V gene TRBV5-1 combines with J gene TRBJ2-7; maybe TRBD1 (6 bases). This CDR3 is 14 amino acids long. V was clipped by 4 bases and J by 3 bases, with 14 bases between them. The germline gives CDR1 SGHRS, CDR2 YFSETQ.

V usage is TRBV6-1 and J usage is TRBJ2-2, with 7 positions matching TRBD2. Per the germline V gene, CDR1 is MNHNS and CDR2 is SASEGT. The CDR3 is made up of 18 amino acids. After removal of 5 bases from V and 4 bases from J, the junction contained 16 bases not matched to a gene. The CDR3 region has the DNA TGTGCCAGCAGTCCTTTCGAACCGGGACTATCGATCACCGGGGAGCTGTTTTTT. Amino acid sequence: CASSPFEPGLSITGELFF.

This clonotype occurred a few times. The chain recombines TRBV24-1 with TRBJ2-2, with D unresolved. The CDR3 is made up of 13 amino acids. Per the germline V gene, CDR1 is KGHDR and CDR2 is SFDVKD. In DNA form, the CDR3 reads TGTGGGGCCAGTGACCTCGGCCCCGGGGAGCTGTTTTTT. Translation gives CGASDLGPGELFF.

This chain joins TRBV7-9 and TRBJ2-1; 10 bases line up with TRBD2. The CDR3 has 17 residues. After removal of 0 bases from V and 5 bases from J, the junction contained 7 bases not matched to a gene. The germline V gene encodes CDR1 SEHNR and CDR2 FQNEAQ (reference sequence). CDR3 residues: CASSLARTSGLNNEQFF. The CDR3 nucleotides are TGTGCCAGCAGCTTAGCGAGGACTAGCGGACTAAACAATGAGCAGTTCTTC.

The chain combines TRBV12-3 or TRBV12-4 with TRBJ2-2, with 10 bases lining up with TRBD2. V lost 4 bases, J lost 5 bases, and 4 bases stayed unmatched. This CDR3 has 15 residues. The CDR3 here is CASSSSSGRTGELFF. The CDR3 DNA reads TGTGCCAGCAGTTCCTCTAGCGGGAGAACCGGGGAGCTGTTTTTT.